Sequencing of this T cell receptor (beta chain) was carried out in a study of CD8+ T cells in alopecia areata. Study-level background: Treated patients swallowed 5 to 10 mg of oral tofacitinib twice daily.

Of note for this clone: Its matching antigen is unknown.

Treatment: oral pan-JAK inhibitor, 5-10 mg twice daily. In germline, CDR1 is SGHNT, CDR2 YYREEE (reference sequence). This CDR3 has 18 residues. Between the trimmed V and J ends, which lost 4 bases and 0 bases, there was a span of 17 bases. cDNA serving as the sequencing template came from extracted, reverse transcribed RNA. The data were produced by immunoSEQ multiplex PCR, yet TCRdb's version contains in-frame clones alone and is incomplete. The data contain around 140,000 clones, about 59% of them seen just once; the ten biggest clones take up about 15%. Findings of the study overall: Scalp clonality dropped significantly under tofacitinib, as did expanded CD8+ top-100 clones.

The origin of this receptor is a human donor with alopecia areata. The sample here was CD8+ T cells sorted from blood, taken at week 4, from a patient treated with tofacitinib. The chain is built from TRBV5-4 and TRBJ2-6; D assignment may be TRBD1 or TRBD2 (5 bases each). The CDR3 coding sequence is TGTGCCAGCAGCCCACTTCCGGGACGGAGCTCTGGGGCCAACGTCCTGACTTTC. As protein: CASSPLPGRSSGANVLTF. The full variable domain, with the rest looked up from reference TRBV5-4 and TRBJ2-6, is ETGVTQSPTHLIKTRGQQVTLRCSSQSGHNTVSWYQQALGQGPQFIFQYYREEENGRGNFPPRFSGLQFPNYSSELNVNALELDDSALYLCASSPLPGRSSGANVLTFGAGSRLTVL.